A selection of T cell receptor beta chains follows, all from one sample in a study of blood T cells in healthy people across ages. In TCRdb, the 5' RACE reads were re-called with MiXCR into one record per CDR3 protein. The table records about 970,000 distinct CDR3 sequences, just over 50% of them present only once. What was sequenced was blood. The receptors here all came from a woman in her sixties or seventies in good health. CDR3s include the opening cysteine and the closing phenylalanine or tryptophan. D genes are given only for firm matches. Clone size is stated in some rows and not others, as once, few, many or a class when expanded.

TRBJ2-1 TRBV2 . . CASSEIGGILNEQFF TGTGCCAGCAGTGAGATTGGGGGGATTCTCAATGAGCAGTTCTTC
TRBJ2-3 TRBV20-1 . . CSASSGFTDTQYF TGCAGTGCTAGTAGCGGATTCACAGATACGCAGTATTTT
TRBJ2-3 TRBV7-3 . TRBD2 CASSTWTSGNLDTQYF TGTGCCAGCAGCACCTGGACTAGCGGGAATTTAGATACGCAGTATTTT
TRBJ2-1 TRBV7-3 . TRBD2 CASSLRGGGTYNEQFF TGTGCCAGCAGCTTAAGGGGGGGTGGAACCTACAATGAGCAGTTCTTC
TRBJ2-1 TRBV27 few . CASSLVVTQVYNEQFF TGTGCCAGCAGTTTGGTTGTCACCCAAGTCTACAATGAGCAGTTCTTC
TRBJ2-1 TRBV5-1 once TRBD2 CASSLAGLVGNEQFF TGCGCCAGCAGCTTGGCGGGACTAGTGGGCAATGAGCAGTTCTTC
TRBJ2-5 TRBV20-1 . . CSATTGYNNEQYF TGCAGTGCCACGACGGGGTATAACAATGAGCAGTACTTC
TRBJ2-5 TRBV7-2 . . CASSSSPRETQYF TGTGCCAGCAGCTCTAGTCCCCGTGAGACCCAGTACTTC
TRBJ2-4 TRBV15 . . CAASTGTKNEQYF TGTGCCGCCAGCACCGGGACAAAAAATGAGCAGTACTTC
TRBJ2-5 TRBV27 . TRBD2 CASSLRGLAGHGQYF TGTGCCAGCAGTTTAAGGGGACTAGCGGGGCATGGGCAGTACTTC
TRBJ2-5 TRBV4-2 . . CASSQDSGTGSGETQYF TGTGCCAGCAGCCAAGATAGCGGTACAGGGAGTGGAGAGACCCAGTACTTC
TRBJ2-5 TRBV29-1 . . CSVRPRPNSYKQYF TGCAGCGTTCGTCCCAGGCCTAACTCCTACAAGCAGTACTTC
TRBJ2-7 TRBV6-1 . . CASQRWMGTSYEQYF TGTGCCAGCCAGCGATGGATGGGGACTTCCTACGAGCAGTACTTC
TRBJ1-5 TRBV7-2 few . CASSPGSYQPQHF TGTGCCAGCAGCCCGGGGTCCTATCAGCCCCAGCATTTT
TRBJ1-1 TRBV20-1 . . CSATPGPEAFF TGCAGTGCTACACCGGGGCCGGAGGCTTTCTTT
TRBJ2-6 TRBV4-1 few TRBD1 CASSPGQGSLAGANVLTF TGCGCCAGCAGCCCGGGACAGGGGAGTTTAGCTGGGGCCAACGTCCTGACTTTC
TRBJ2-3 TRBV27 . . CASSWLRAGSDTQYF TGTGCCAGCAGTTGGTTGCGGGCGGGGTCAGATACGCAGTATTTT
TRBJ2-5 TRBV10-3 once . CAISVGDPREETQYF TGTGCCATCAGTGTAGGGGACCCCCGAGAGGAGACCCAGTACTTC
TRBJ2-3 TRBV5-4 . . CASSSSDRDTQYF TGTGCCAGCAGCTCTTCTGATAGGGATACGCAGTATTTT
TRBJ2-7 TRBV6-5 . TRBD2 CASSYGLAGDLYEQYF TGTGCCAGCAGTTATGGACTAGCGGGAGATCTATACGAGCAGTACTTC
TRBJ1-1 TRBV7-9 . . CASSLEGTVRNTEAFF TGTGCCAGTAGCTTGGAGGGGACGGTTCGAAACACTGAAGCTTTCTTT
TRBJ2-3 TRBV29-1 . . CSVERTDTQYF TGCAGCGTTGAGAGGACAGATACGCAGTATTTT
TRBJ2-7 TRBV7-2 few TRBD2 CASTSSGPPASYEQYF TGTGCCAGCACTTCTAGCGGCCCTCCAGCCTCCTACGAGCAGTACTTC
TRBJ2-5 TRBV5-1 few . CASSWDLGETQYF TGCGCCAGCAGCTGGGATTTGGGCGAGACCCAGTACTTC
TRBJ2-7 TRBV4-3 many . CASSQSAGGEQYF TGCGCCAGCAGCCAATCTGCGGGTGGCGAGCAGTACTTC
TRBJ2-3 TRBV2 . . CASMGLLTDTQYF TGTGCCAGCATGGGCCTTCTCACAGATACGCAGTATTTT
TRBJ2-7 TRBV28 . . CTSRSGTSYEQYF TGTACCAGCAGGTCCGGGACAAGCTACGAGCAGTACTTC
TRBJ1-2 TRBV4-2 . . CASSQDVVGYTF TGTGCCAGCAGCCAAGATGTGGTCGGCTACACCTTC
TRBJ2-5 TRBV12-3/TRBV12-4 . . CASSPYSTLGAQYF TGTGCCAGCAGTCCATACTCAACGCTGGGGGCCCAGTACTTC
TRBJ1-2 TRBV7-6 . . CASSLDGGGYTF TGTGCCAGCAGCTTGGATGGGGGTGGCTACACCTTC
TRBJ2-7 TRBV29-1 few TRBD2 CSVSTSGRGEQYF TGCAGCGTATCAACTAGCGGGAGAGGCGAGCAGTACTTC
TRBJ2-5 TRBV4-1 few . CASSPFSRETQYF TGCGCCAGCAGCCCTTTTTCTCGGGAGACCCAGTACTTC
TRBJ2-1 TRBV20-1 . TRBD2 CSASSRKASGSREQFF TGCAGTGCTAGTTCCCGCAAGGCTAGCGGGAGTAGGGAGCAGTTCTTC
TRBJ2-7 TRBV12-3/TRBV12-4 . TRBD2 CASSLAGTSGIVPYF TGTGCCAGCAGTTTAGCGGGGACTAGCGGGATCGTGCCGTACTTC
TRBJ2-1 TRBV15 . . CATSRGMGEQFF TGTGCCACCAGCAGAGGAATGGGCGAGCAGTTCTTC
TRBJ2-1 TRBV14 few TRBD1 CASSQVTGQPYNEQFF TGTGCCAGCAGCCAAGTAACGGGACAGCCATACAATGAGCAGTTCTTC
TRBJ2-1 TRBV5-1 . . CASSPQERQAYNEQFF TGCGCCAGCAGCCCCCAGGAGAGGCAGGCATACAATGAGCAGTTCTTC
TRBJ2-7 TRBV29-1 . TRBD1 CSVGTGGSNEQYF TGCAGCGTTGGGACAGGCGGCTCCAACGAGCAGTACTTC
TRBJ2-3 TRBV29-1 . TRBD2 CSVQGTSGSSWVTDTQYF TGCAGCGTTCAAGGGACTAGCGGGAGTTCTTGGGTCACAGATACGCAGTATTTT
TRBJ2-7 TRBV5-1 . . CASSLSTGSAYEQYF TGCGCCAGCAGCTTATCGACAGGTTCTGCCTACGAGCAGTACTTC
TRBJ2-6 TRBV6-5 once . CASSKKSGAGANVLTF TGTGCCAGCAGTAAAAAAAGTGGGGCTGGGGCCAACGTCCTGACTTTC
TRBJ2-2 TRBV3-1 . TRBD2 CASSQPWTSGTVGELFF TGTGCCAGCAGCCAACCCTGGACTAGCGGGACTGTAGGGGAGCTGTTTTTT
TRBJ2-5 TRBV20-1 few . CSARLQRAGPSTTQYF TGCAGTGCTAGATTACAGCGGGCAGGCCCGTCGACCACCCAGTACTTC
TRBJ2-2 TRBV14 . . CASSHRGVGELFF TGTGCCAGCAGCCACCGGGGTGTCGGGGAGCTGTTTTTT
TRBJ2-5 TRBV7-6 few . CASSSFRTSETQYF TGTGCCAGCAGCTCCTTCCGCACTAGTGAGACCCAGTACTTC
TRBJ2-1 TRBV20-1 . . CSARSSNEQFF TGCAGTGCTCGCAGTTCCAATGAGCAGTTCTTC
TRBJ2-7 TRBV29-1 . . CSASRTAGGYEQYF TGCAGCGCTAGCCGGACCGCGGGCGGCTACGAGCAGTACTTC
TRBJ2-7 TRBV20-1 . TRBD1 CSARVMAGQGYEQYF TGCAGTGCTAGAGTTATGGCGGGACAGGGCTACGAGCAGTACTTC
TRBJ2-5 TRBV5-1 . TRBD2 CASSLAPSGRALLGETQYF TGCGCCAGCAGCTTGGCTCCTAGCGGGAGGGCCTTATTAGGAGAGACCCAGTACTTC
TRBJ2-7 TRBV6-6 few . CATLDSAYEQYF TGTGCCACTCTGGACAGTGCCTACGAGCAGTACTTC
TRBJ2-5 TRBV29-1 . . CSVPTGRGETQYF TGCAGCGTTCCGACAGGGCGGGGAGAGACCCAGTACTTC
TRBJ2-1 TRBV20-1 few . CSARDKLQAYNEQFF TGCAGTGCTAGAGATAAACTGCAAGCCTACAATGAGCAGTTCTTC
TRBJ1-2 TRBV29-1 . . CSVEDYTGSTYGYTF TGCAGCGTTGAAGATTATACAGGGTCGACCTATGGCTACACCTTC